The clone carrying this TCR beta chain was counted a few times. Its specificity is unknown. The data stem from a study of cytomegalovirus exposure and HLA in healthy donors. Study-level results: TCR beta sequences reportedly predicted most subjects' HLA-A and HLA-B alleles accurately. TCR beta chain V- and J-gene trimming was linked, in a later analysis, to a missense variant in DCLRE1C.

Germline loops: CDR1 SGHNT, CDR2 YENEEA. This CDR3 comprises 15 residues. Trimming at V came to 0 bases and at J to 4 bases, leaving 3 bases not matched to a gene. The PCR ran on 60 Vbeta and 13 Jbeta primers. Data came from immunoSEQ multiplex PCR; TCRdb stores just in-frame clones and leaves some out. In the table there are 170,000 or so clones, over 70% of which are singletons. Healthy bone marrow donors made up the donors. Sequenced input: PBMCs. The clonotype comes from a man aged 30 to 39 in good health and CMV-seropositive. The chain links TRBV11-3 to TRBJ2-1; 7 bases align to TRBD2. CDR3 amino acids: CASSLDGSGYNEQFF. The DNA of the CDR3 is TGTGCCAGCAGCTTAGATGGTAGCGGGTACAATGAGCAGTTCTTC.